The 28 T cell receptor beta chains given below trace back to one sample, sequenced in a study of blood T cell repertoires in COVID-19. Sequencing was performed with immunoSEQ multiplex PCR; in TCRdb, only in-frame clones are kept and a portion is missing. The table has tens of thousands of clones, over 75% seen once; the top ten hold 12%. Material: peripheral blood. The source of these receptors is an elderly man with acute or convalescent COVID-19.

The chain joins TRBV28 to TRBJ1-2; D not resolved. Trimming stripped 2 bases from V and 5 bases from J, with 12 bases between. The CDR3 totals 14 residues. CDR1 is MDHEN and CDR2 is SYDVKM in the germline V gene. CDR3 coding DNA: TGTGCCAGCAGTTTAGAACAGAAAGTTTATGGCTACACCTTC. Amino acid sequence: CASSLEQKVYGYTF.

This clone occurred many times. The rearrangement joins TRBV5-4 to TRBJ1-6; 7 nucleotides align to TRBD1. V lost 4 bases, J lost 5 bases, and 3 bases stayed unmatched. CDR1 is SGHNT, CDR2 YYREEE, per germline (reference sequence). CDR3 length equals 14 residues. The CDR3 here is CASSPTGNNSPLHF. CDR3 nucleotides: TGTGCCAGCAGCCCGACAGGGAATAATTCACCCCTCCACTTT. Complete variable domain (other parts from reference TRBV5-4 and TRBJ1-6): ETGVTQSPTHLIKTRGQQVTLRCSSQSGHNTVSWYQQALGQGPQFIFQYYREEENGRGNFPPRFSGLQFPNYSSELNVNALELDDSALYLCASSPTGNNSPLHFGNGTRLTVT.

In DNA, the CDR3 is TGTGCCAGCAGCTTACAGGGACAGAACACCGGGGAGCTGTTTTTT. Translated: CASSLQGQNTGELFF. This chain connects TRBV7-3 to TRBJ2-2; a weak D match, TRBD1 (6 bases). The V end was cut by 2 bases, the J end by 1 base, with 8 bases between. Looked up from germline, CDR1 is SGHTA and CDR2 is FQGTGA. The CDR3 extends over 15 amino acids.

The gene calls are TRBV11-3 and TRBJ1-5, with D possibly matching TRBD1 (5 bases). CDR1 is SGHNT, CDR2 YENEEA, per germline. CDR3 size: 17 residues. Trimming left V 0 bases short and J 0 bases short, with 12 bases between. In DNA form, the CDR3 reads TGTGCCAGCAGCTTAGATTATTGGGGCTATAGCAATCAGCCCCAGCATTTT. Residues: CASSLDYWGYSNQPQHF.

The chain has TRBV12-3 or TRBV12-4 and TRBJ2-7, with a weak D call TRBD1 (6 bases). The CDR3 loop spans 13 amino acids. V lost 5 bases and J lost 6, with 14 bases in between. The CDR3 here is CASSQRTAGEQYF. The CDR3 bases are TGTGCCAGCAGTCAAAGGACAGCCGGCGAGCAGTACTTC.

The chain is built from TRBV2 and TRBJ2-1; the match to TRBD2 covers 10 bases. Germline V gene sequence: CDR1 SNHLY, CDR2 FYNNEI. This CDR3 has 15 residues. Unmatched junction bases numbered 13, after V lost 10 bases and J lost 7 bases. The CDR3 nucleotides are TGTGCCACCTGTTCCGGGACTAGCGAGGGGAATGAGCAGTTCTTC. Encoded protein: CATCSGTSEGNEQFF.

The rearrangement uses TRBV5-1 and TRBJ1-4; D not resolved. Trimming shortened V by 0 bases and J by 3 bases, and 6 bases separated the two germline ends. CDR1 SGHRS and CDR2 YFSETQ come from the germline V gene. The CDR3 has 14 residues. The CDR3, as DNA: TGCGCCAGCAGCTTGGACAACGCTAATGAAAAACTGTTTTTT. Its translation: CASSLDNANEKLFF.

This clone has just one count. The chain has TRBV19 and TRBJ2-5; TRBD2 matches at 14 bases. Germline CDR1 LNHDA, CDR2 SQIVND (reference sequence). This CDR3 region has 16 residues. J gave up 2 bases and V 5 bases, and 4 bases lay outside the gene matches. CDR3 amino acids: CASSRRTSGGQETQYF. As DNA, the CDR3 is TGTGCCAGTAGTCGACGGACTAGCGGGGGGCAAGAGACCCAGTACTTC.

This clone has only a few counts. This chain links TRBV6-5 with TRBJ1-6; 9 bases agree with TRBD1. Germline CDR1 reads MNHEY; CDR2 reads SVGAGI. This CDR3 has 14 amino acids. Trimming removed 4 bases from V and 9 bases from J; junction bases left unmatched: 4. The DNA of the CDR3 is TGTGCCAGCAGTTTGGGGACAGGGAGTTCACCCCTCCACTTT. Its protein product is CASSLGTGSSPLHF.

This rearrangement joins TRBV6-1 to TRBJ1-2, with 8 bases lining up with TRBD1. The germline gives CDR1 MNHNS, CDR2 SASEGT. The CDR3 loop spans 14 amino acids. V shed 1 base and J 8 bases; nucleotides not matched to a gene: 6. The CDR3 protein is CASSEGQGARGYTF. The CDR3 nucleotides read TGTGCCAGCAGTGAAGGCCAGGGGGCGCGGGGCTACACCTTC.

V and J are TRBV5-4 and TRBJ1-4; 7 nucleotides align to TRBD1. The V gene end was trimmed by 0 bases and the J gene end by 8 bases; junction bases not matched to a gene: 7. Germline values: CDR1 SGHNT, CDR2 YYREEE (reference sequence). The CDR3 is 15 residues long. The CDR3 here is CASSLAAGGREKLFF. DNA for the CDR3: TGTGCCAGCAGCTTGGCCGCAGGGGGAAGGGAAAAACTGTTTTTT.

The V gene is TRBV18, the J gene TRBJ2-7; D might be TRBD1 (6 bases). Germline V gene sequence: CDR1 KGHSH, CDR2 LQKENI. The length of the CDR3 is 14 residues. Trimming took off 0 bases at V and 0 bases at J, with 6 bases between the two ends. In nucleotides, the CDR3 is TGTGCCAGCTCACCACCGACAGGCTCCTACGAGCAGTACTTC. Amino acid sequence: CASSPPTGSYEQYF.

The rearrangement joins TRBV6-5 to TRBJ2-5; 7 bases fit TRBD2. The germline CDR1 and CDR2 sequences are MNHEY and SVGAGI. CDR3 length: 13 residues. Trimming took 7 bases from V and 4 from J; bases not matched to a gene: 6. CDR3 residues: CASTTGLVETQYF. CDR3 bases: TGTGCCAGCACCACCGGACTAGTAGAGACCCAGTACTTC.

The chain couples TRBV18 to TRBJ2-7; 9 bases fit TRBD1. The V and J ends lost 2 bases and 7 bases, in that order; junction bases with no gene match: 12. Germline-derived CDR1 and CDR2 are KGHSH and LQKENI. CDR3 size: 16 residues. CDR3 region: CASSPSPVTGGREQYF. CDR3 nucleotide sequence: TGTGCCAGCTCACCATCACCGGTCACAGGGGGCAGAGAGCAGTACTTC.

This rearrangement joins TRBV19 to TRBJ1-6, with 9 nucleotides matching TRBD1. Germline-derived CDR1 and CDR2 are LNHDA and SQIVND (reference sequence). V was clipped by 10 bases and J by 10 bases; unmatched bases: 14. This CDR3 has 15 residues. The CDR3 loop reads CATAAPGQGTSPLHF. CDR3 coding DNA: TGTGCCACGGCCGCCCCGGGACAGGGAACCTCACCCCTCCACTTT. The full variable domain, rest sourced from reference TRBV19 and TRBJ1-6, is DGGITQSPKYLFRKEGQNVTLSCEQNLNHDAMYWYRQDPGQGLRLIYYSQIVNDFQKGDIAEGYSVSREKKESFPLTVTSAQKNPTAFYLCATAAPGQGTSPLHFGNGTRLTVT.

The chain has TRBV7-3 and TRBJ1-1; D is unresolved. Trimming took off 8 bases at V and 0 bases at J, with 10 bases between the two ends. The CDR3 consists of 13 residues. Germline values: CDR1 SGHTA, CDR2 FQGTGA. CDR3 residues: CASRAGMNTEAFF. CDR3 nucleotides: TGTGCCAGCCGAGCGGGGATGAACACTGAAGCTTTCTTT.

This clone was seen only a few times. The V call is TRBV4-1, the J call TRBJ1-3; D is ambiguous. Germline-derived CDR1 and CDR2 are MGHRA and YSYEKL. The CDR3 is 16 residues long. Trimming pared 0 bases from V and 0 bases from J, leaving 9 bases between. The CDR3 loop reads CASSQESSYSGNTIYF. The CDR3 nucleotides are TGCGCCAGCAGCCAAGAATCCAGTTACTCTGGAAACACCATATATTTT.

The chain has TRBV25-1 and TRBJ2-5; D perhaps matches TRBD2 (6 bases). The germline V gene encodes CDR1 MGHDK and CDR2 SYGVNS. The germline V and J ends were trimmed by 4 bases and 1 base, with 10 bases remaining between them. This CDR3 contains 14 residues. CDR3 sequence (DNA): TGTGCCAGCAGTGTACCGGGAGCCCAAGAGACCCAGTACTTC. As protein: CASSVPGAQETQYF.

The genes are TRBV11-2 and TRBJ1-5; 7 bases line up with TRBD1. Germline loops: CDR1 SGHAT, CDR2 FQNNGV. This CDR3 has 13 amino acids. V shed 4 bases and J 4 bases; nucleotides not matched to a gene: 1. The DNA of the CDR3 is TGTGCCAGCAGCTCGACAGGGAATCAGCCCCAGCATTTT. It translates to CASSSTGNQPQHF.

J is TRBJ1-2 and V is TRBV18; 9 nucleotides align to TRBD1. The V gene's germline CDR1 is KGHSH and CDR2 LQKENI. The V and J ends lost 3 bases and 8 bases, in that order; junction bases with no gene match: 19. CDR3 length: 18 residues. CDR3 protein: CASSPESPGQGGSRGYTF. In DNA, the CDR3 is TGTGCCAGCTCACCCGAAAGCCCGGGACAGGGAGGGTCGAGAGGCTACACCTTC.

The chain recombines TRBV5-1 with TRBJ1-3; TRBD1 matches 10 bases. V dropped 3 bases and J dropped 1; count of bases not matched to a gene: 1. From germline, CDR1 is SGHRS and CDR2 YFSETQ. This CDR3 spans 15 amino acids. The CDR3 spells CASSSDRGSGNTIYF. The DNA of the CDR3 is TGCGCCAGCAGCTCGGACAGGGGGTCTGGAAACACCATATATTTT. Filled out from reference TRBV5-1 and TRBJ1-3, the complete variable domain reads KAGVTQTPRYLIKTRGQQVTLSCSPISGHRSVSWYQQTPGQGLQFLFEYFSETQRNKGNFPGRFSGRQFSNSRSEMNVSTLELGDSALYLCASSSDRGSGNTIYFGEGSWLTVV.

The rearrangement joins TRBV9 to TRBJ2-1, with TRBD1 matching over 7 bases. V lost 4 bases to trimming and J lost 7 bases; unmatched junction nucleotides: 5. The germline V gene encodes CDR1 SGDLS and CDR2 YYNGEE. CDR3 length equals 13 residues. The CDR3, as DNA: TGTGCCAGCAGCACGGACAGGCCAAATGAGCAGTTCTTC. Translated: CASSTDRPNEQFF.

V usage is TRBV19 and J usage is TRBJ1-1; tentative D call: TRBD1 (5 bases). V lost 5 bases and J lost 0, with 10 bases in between. Germline V gives CDR1 LNHDA, CDR2 SQIVND (reference sequence). This CDR3 comprises 14 residues. Written as DNA, the CDR3 is TGTGCCAGTAGTGCCCAGACAGTGAACACTGAAGCTTTCTTT. Its translation is CASSAQTVNTEAFF.

CDR3 nucleotide sequence: TGTGCCAGTAGGCTAAACAGGGGTGGAAAAGCTTTCTTT. Translating gives CASRLNRGGKAFF. V and J are TRBV19 and TRBJ1-1; 7 nucleotides align to TRBD1. In germline, CDR1 is LNHDA, CDR2 SQIVND (reference sequence). J gave up 9 bases and V 6 bases, and 10 bases lay outside the gene matches. The CDR3 runs 13 residues.

The chain joins TRBV10-3 to TRBJ1-2, with TRBD1 matching 9 bases. Trimming cost V 2 bases and J 8 bases; bases outside gene matches: 9. The CDR3 runs to 15 residues. From germline, CDR1 is ENHRY and CDR2 SYGVKD. The chain's CDR3 is CAISETQTGQGGYTF. In nucleotides, the CDR3 is TGTGCCATCAGTGAGACCCAGACGGGACAGGGAGGCTACACCTTC.

The chain employs TRBV27 and TRBJ1-6; D unresolved. Germline V gene data show CDR1 as MNHEY and CDR2 as SMNVEV (reference sequence). The CDR3 loop spans 14 amino acids. V was trimmed by 0 bases and J by 4 bases, leaving 4 bases between them. The CDR3 protein is CASSLSQYNSPLHF. Written as DNA, the CDR3 is TGTGCCAGCAGTTTATCACAGTATAATTCACCCCTCCACTTT.

The gene calls are TRBV5-5 and TRBJ2-1; D is possibly TRBD2 (6 bases). Germline CDR1 SGHKS, CDR2 YYEKEE (reference sequence). V lost 0 bases to trimming and J lost 4 bases, with 11 bases between them. The CDR3 consists of 15 residues. The DNA of the CDR3 is TGTGCCAGCAGCTTGGTGGCTAGCGAATACAATGAGCAGTTCTTC. The encoded protein is CASSLVASEYNEQFF.

The chain joins TRBV19 to TRBJ1-5; 8 nucleotides agree with TRBD1. The ends lost 9 bases at V and 5 bases at J; junction bases unmatched: 9. The CDR3 has 14 residues. The V gene's germline CDR1 is LNHDA and CDR2 SQIVND (reference sequence). The CDR3 region is CASKIQGDYQPQHF. CDR3 sequence (DNA): TGTGCCAGCAAGATACAGGGGGATTATCAGCCCCAGCATTTT.